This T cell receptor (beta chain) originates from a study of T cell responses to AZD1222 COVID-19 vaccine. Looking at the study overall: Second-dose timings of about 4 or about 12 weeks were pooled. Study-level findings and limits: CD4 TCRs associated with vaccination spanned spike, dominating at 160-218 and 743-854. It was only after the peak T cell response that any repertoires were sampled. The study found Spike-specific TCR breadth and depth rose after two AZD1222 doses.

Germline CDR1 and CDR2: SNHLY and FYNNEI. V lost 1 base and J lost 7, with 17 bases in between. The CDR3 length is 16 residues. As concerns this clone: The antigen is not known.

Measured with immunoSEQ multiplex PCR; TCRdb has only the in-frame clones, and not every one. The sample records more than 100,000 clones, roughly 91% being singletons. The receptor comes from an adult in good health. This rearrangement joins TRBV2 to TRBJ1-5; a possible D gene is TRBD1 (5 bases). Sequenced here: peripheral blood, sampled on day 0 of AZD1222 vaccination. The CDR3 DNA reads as TGTGCCAGCAGTGAAGGGGGCTTTAAGGGCCTCCAGCCCCAGCATTTT. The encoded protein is CASSEGGFKGLQPQHF.